The source of this T cell receptor (beta chain) is a study of PD-L1 blockade in urothelial cancer. Across the study: In the mid-2010s, patients got going on atezolizumab, taking 1,200 mg intravenously every 3 weeks. Study-level points and caveats: Below-median pretreatment blood TCR clonality was a predictor of better survival.

Of note for this clone: Its antigen is unknown.

In each PCR, synthetic TCR analog templates were spiked in. The assay was immunoSEQ multiplex PCR, and TCRdb's table has in-frame clones only and misses some. The sample lists around 38,000 clones, 84% occurring once. The time point was: pretreatment peripheral blood. Each patient gave between 1 and 8 samples of peripheral blood mononuclear cells, which were collected pretreatment and during treatment. V trimming: 1 base; J trimming: 5 bases; junction bases outside the gene matches: 5. In germline, CDR1 is LGHNA, CDR2 YSLEER. The CDR3 totals 14 residues. The TCR originated in a man between 60 and 75 years old with urothelial cancer. The chain combines TRBV4-3 with TRBJ2-7; 7 bases are shared with TRBD1. The sequences come from PBMCs, collected around atezolizumab (anti-PD-L1) treatment. DNA of the CDR3: TGCGCCAGCAGCCAAGCCGAGGGGGCGAACGAGCAGTACTTC. Amino acid sequence: CASSQAEGANEQYF.